This TCR beta chain was documented in a study of blood T cell repertoires in COVID-19. Using immunoSEQ multiplex PCR, the repertoire was profiled, and TCRdb retains in-frame clones only, with some absent. The table has roughly 20,000 clones, approximately 90% seen once. This clone was seen more than once but under ten times. A read error may account for a junction end that differs from germline. Specimen: peripheral blood. This clonotype was sampled from a human donor in a cohort sampled during active COVID-19.

The CDR3 is CASSQGGRAFF. CDR3 nucleotide sequence: TGTGCCAGCAGTCAGGGCGGGAGGGCTTTTTTT. This chain uses TRBV6-5 with TRBJ2-3, with 9 bases identical to TRBD2. The CDR3 consists of 11 residues. The germline V gene encodes CDR1 MNHEY and CDR2 SVGAGI.